The subject of this entry is one T cell receptor (beta chain). No cognate antigen has been identified for it. Base qualities are not recorded, but no much larger clone differs from it by a single base. This entry belongs to a study of T cell repertoires in cytomegalovirus infection (dated by TCRdb to the late 2010s). The study in broad terms: Alongside well-studied HLA-B-restricted epitopes, the peptide stimulations were aimed at recently identified HLA-C-restricted CMV epitopes, whose presentation resists viral immunomodulation. The HLA type of each donor mattered for the analysis, because public TCR beta signatures pointed to carriage of CMV infection along with the matching HLA type. Study-level results and caveats: In the ex vivo response, HLA-C-restricted CMV-specific TCR beta clonotypes were dominant, and in two of eight donors the single most frequent clonotype came from this HLA-C-restricted group. Cumulative frequency of public TCR beta family members discriminated carriers of CMV infection plus the relevant HLA type in this cohort and an independent approximately 370-donor cohort.

The instrument was an Illumina HiSeq 1500. TCRdb passed the public sequencing reads through fastp at Q25 and MiXCR, retaining productive beta sequences. Rows matching on CDR3 protein sequence are summarized as one entry with the most common DNA and genes. The sample contains roughly 69,000 distinct CDR3 sequences, roughly 21% of them found a single time. The ten largest account for over 65% of the sample. This sample's treatment or condition label indicates: in vitro stimulation with specific CMV peptide epitopes to enrich CMV-specific T cells. Relative to germline, V is missing 7 bases and J is missing 6 bases, with 8 bases of the junction outside any gene match. Taken from cysteine to phenylalanine, the CDR3 has 13 residues. The only DNA kept is the CDR3, 39 bases in frame from the first base. As encoded in the germline V gene, CDR1 is SGHVS while CDR2 is FQNEAQ.

The sequence came from a human donor in good health (CMV status not recorded). Some clones in this sample may be carry-over from other donors' samples. The rearrangement joined TRBV7-8 to TRBJ1-1, with 7 junctional bases fitting TRBD1. The sample in question was CD8+ T cells from cultured PBMCs, obtained from culture after CMV antigen stimulation. The nucleotide sequence reads as follows: TGTGCCAGCACACTAAGGGGGCGTCCTGAAGCTTTCTTT. Its protein product is CASTLRGRPEAFF.